This T cell receptor (beta chain) stems from a study of T cells in localized non-small cell lung cancer. The study, taken as a whole, reports: Uninvolved adjacent lung showed peak T cell clonality, exceeding tumor. A higher density of T cells in blood coincided with extended overall survival.

For this clone: The antigen remains undetermined.

Assay: immunoSEQ multiplex PCR; the TCRdb copy retains only in-frame clones and omits some. The sample consists of 25,000 to 35,000 clones, about 92% of them appearing once. Specimen: peripheral blood mononuclear cells, collected before any cancer treatment. The TCR comes from a woman aged 40-75 years with stage III lung adenocarcinoma.

CDR3 region: CASTGSHNEQFF. The DNA for the CDR3 is TGTGCCAGCACCGGGAGTCACAATGAGCAGTTCTTC. The gene calls are TRBV28 and TRBJ2-1; weak D call: TRBD2 (6 bases). There are 12 residues in the CDR3. The V and J ends lost 7 bases and 5 bases respectively, with 9 bases between them. Germline CDR1 MDHEN, CDR2 SYDVKM.